This entry concerns a single TCR beta chain. These data come from a study of blood T cell repertoires in COVID-19. About the research overall: Samples representing acute and convalescent COVID-19 were sourced from the United States, Italy and Spain.

Authors' processing steps: Reference gene primer amplification gave nucleated cell count estimates. Sequencing was performed with immunoSEQ multiplex PCR; in TCRdb, only in-frame clones are kept and a portion is missing. The V and J calls and clone size come from that table; D and trimming were worked out from the DNA. This sample yields about 150,000 clones, of which around 83% are seen a single time; about 29% belongs to the top ten. CDR3 length: 14 amino acids. The J segment lost 7 bases and the V segment lost 6 bases, leaving 7 bases of the junction unmatched. CDR1 and CDR2 (germline): SNHLY, FYNNEI.

The chain joins TRBV2 to TRBJ1-5, with TRBD1 identical over 9 bases. The sequence was collected from a woman aged 55-75 years with acute or convalescent COVID-19. Sequencing was performed on peripheral blood. The CDR3 nucleotides are TGTGCCAGCAGGAAAACAGGGGGCGAACAGCCCCAGCATTTT. The encoded protein is CASRKTGGEQPQHF. Looking up the rest from reference TRBV2 and TRBJ1-5 gives the full variable domain: EPEVTQTPSHQVTQMGQEVILRCVPISNHLYFYWYRQILGQKVEFLVSFYNNEISEKSEIFDDQFSVERPDGSNFTLKIRSTKLEDSAMYFCASRKTGGEQPQHFGDGTRLSIL.